Listed here are 26 T cell receptor beta chains from one sample, sequenced in a study of tumor and adjacent non-tumor tissue in lung cancer. TCRbeta libraries were built with three rounds of nested PCR, modified from ARM-PCR. TCRdb re-derived calls from the multiplex PCR reads in MiXCR, one entry per CDR3 protein. The data show fewer than 100,000 distinct CDR3 sequences, roughly 80% seen once. No cell sorting was done before RNA was extracted from the tissue. More than 3 cm separated this lung sample from the edge of the tumor. Sequences were obtained from distant non-tumor lung tissue. All receptors derive from a man aged 55 to 70 with non-small cell lung cancer.

A remark on this clonotype: One end of the junction varies from germline; a read error may be responsible. The J gene is TRBJ2-5, the V gene TRBV11-2, with a tentative D call TRBD1 (5 bases). CDR1 and CDR2 (germline): SGHAT, FQNNGV. The CDR3 covers 13 residues. The CDR3 reads CASSTAGKETQYF. CDR3 bases: TGTGCCAGCAGCACTGCAGGGAAAGAGACCCAGTATTTC.

The chain is built from TRBV20-1 and TRBJ1-1, with D possibly being TRBD1 (6 bases). V dropped 4 bases and J dropped 6 bases, with 12 bases sitting between them. CDR3 length: 12 amino acids. Germline V gene lookup returns CDR1 DFQATT and CDR2 SNEGSKA (reference sequence). The CDR3 bases are TGCAGTGCTATAGAGGGGGGCGCTGAAGCTTTCTTT. The encoded protein is CSAIEGGAEAFF.

With regard to this clonotype: A read error may produce the germline difference seen at one junction end. This chain connects TRBV6-5 to TRBJ2-1; D assignment may be TRBD1 or TRBD2 (6 bases each). The length of the CDR3 is 17 residues. Germline assignment: CDR1 MNHEY and CDR2 SVGAGI. CDR3 bases: TGTACCAGCAGTTATTCGTACTCGGGGGCCTCATACAATGAGCAGTTCTTC. Protein product: CTSSYSYSGASYNEQFF.

V is TRBV29-1 and J is TRBJ2-7, with TRBD1 as a possible D gene (6 bases). The CDR3 contains 12 residues. Germline-derived CDR1 and CDR2 are SQVTM and ANQGSEA. V was pared by 7 bases and J by 3 bases, with 13 bases between. CDR3 loop: CSGTDRFYEQYF. CDR3 nucleotide sequence: TGCAGCGGCACGGACAGATTCTACGAGCAGTACTTC.

On this clonotype: A read error is possible here, since a much larger clone lies one base away. The genes are TRBV13 and TRBJ2-3; D assignment may be TRBD1 or TRBD2 (5 bases each). The CDR3 totals 14 residues. Germline V CDR1 and CDR2: PRHDT, FYEKMQ (reference sequence). CDR3 sequence reads: CVSSSGTGTDTQYF. CDR3 nucleotide sequence: TGTGTCAGCAGTTCCGGGACGGGCACAGATACGCAGTATTTT.

This clonotype was counted only a few times. At one of its ends the junction is not consistent with the germline gene, which may arise from a read error. J is TRBJ2-1 and V is TRBV11-2; 8 bases align to TRBD2. The CDR3 runs to 15 residues. In germline, CDR1 is SGHAT, CDR2 FQNNGV. CDR3 in amino acids: CVSSPGTSLRNEQFF. Written as DNA, the CDR3 is TGTGTCAGCAGCCCCGGGACTAGTCTAAGGAATGAGCAATTCTTC.

On this clonotype: It may be a read error: a sequence one base away is much more abundant. The chain couples TRBV5-8 to TRBJ2-3; the D gene is possibly TRBD2 (5 bases). CDR1 and CDR2 from the germline V gene are SGHTS and YDEGEE. The CDR3 runs to 14 residues. Here the CDR3 reads CASNLVGSLDTQYF. For the CDR3, the DNA is TGTGCCAGCAACTTGGTGGGGAGTCTAGATACGCAGTATTTT.

By sample fraction, this clonotype is medium-sized (0.01 to 0.1%). This chain joins TRBV20-1 and TRBJ2-3, with a weak D call TRBD2 (6 bases). Trimming stripped 5 bases from V and 0 bases from J, with 15 bases between. This CDR3 region has 15 residues. The germline CDR1 and CDR2 sequences are DFQATT and SNEGSKA (reference sequence). CDR3 in DNA: TGCAGTGCTGAGCCGCGGGACTCAAGCACAGATACGCAGTATTTT. This gives the protein CSAEPRDSSTDTQYF.

The CDR3 loop reads CASHPHKTGGGEKLFF. The CDR3 DNA reads TGTGCCAGCCACCCCCACAAAACAGGGGGAGGAGAAAAACTGTTTTTT. The J gene is TRBJ1-4, the V gene TRBV12-3 or TRBV12-4, with 8 bases identical to TRBD1. The CDR3 loop spans 16 amino acids. Unmatched junction bases numbered 16, after V lost 8 bases and J lost 8 bases.

For this clonotype: The junction departs from germline at one end; a sequencing error may be responsible. The CDR3 spells CANSSGYVQETQYF. CDR3 bases: TGTGCCAACAGCTCTGGATATGTCCAAGAGACCCAGTACTTC. This sequence joins TRBV11-2 and TRBJ2-5; D is ambiguous. The CDR3 is 14 residues long. Germline V gene lookup returns CDR1 SGHAT and CDR2 FQNNGV.

Details on this clonotype: The germline gene is not matched at one end of the junction; a read error may be the cause. This rearrangement joins TRBV11-3 to TRBJ2-7; 7 bases agree with TRBD1. Germline assignment: CDR1 SGHNT and CDR2 YENEEA. CDR3 length: 15 amino acids. The CDR3 nucleotides read TGTGCCAGCAGCTTAGAGACAGGGCGATACTACGAGAAGTACTTC. It codes for CASSLETGRYYEKYF. Using reference TRBV11-3 and TRBJ2-7 for the parts outside the CDR3, the full variable domain is EAGVVQSPRYKIIEKKQPVAFWCNPISGHNTLYWYLQNLGQGPELLIRYENEEAVDDSQLPKDRFSAERLKGVDSTLKIQPAELGDSAVYLCASSLETGRYYEKYFGPGTRLTVT.

A remark on this clonotype: One junction end does not reproduce the germline sequence, and a read error may be involved. The chain uses TRBV11-3 and TRBJ2-1; 10 bases align to TRBD1. CDR3 length: 15 residues. Germline V gives CDR1 SGHNT, CDR2 YENEEA. Here the CDR3 reads CTSSYFGTGANKQFF. The CDR3, as DNA: TGTACCAGCAGCTACTTCGGGACAGGGGCCAATAAGCAGTTCTTC. Full variable domain (missing parts from reference TRBV11-3 and TRBJ2-1): EAGVVQSPRYKIIEKKQPVAFWCNPISGHNTLYWYLQNLGQGPELLIRYENEEAVDDSQLPKDRFSAERLKGVDSTLKIQPAELGDSAVYLCTSSYFGTGANKQFFGPGTRLTVL.

This clonotype was detected a few times. The junction does not match germline at one end; this may be a read error. The CDR3, as DNA: TGTGTCAGCACCTTAGTATGGGGGCGAGATGAGGCTTTCTTT. This translates into CVSTLVWGRDEAFF. This rearrangement joins TRBV11-2 to TRBJ1-1, with a tentative D call TRBD1 (6 bases). CDR3 length: 14 residues. Germline-derived CDR1 and CDR2 are SGHAT and FQNNGV.

In the case of this clonotype: A much larger clone sits a single nucleotide away, making a read error possible. The chain links TRBV5-1 to TRBJ2-5; possibly TRBD1 or TRBD2 for D (6 bases each). Germline V gene data show CDR1 as SGHRS and CDR2 as YFSETQ. The CDR3 runs to 15 residues. CDR3 coding DNA: TGCGACAGCAGCTTGGAGGGGGGCCGACAAGAGACCCAGTACTTC. Amino acid sequence: CDSSLEGGRQETQYF.

This clonotype was picked up one time. This sequence joins TRBV11-3 and TRBJ2-7; a weak D match, TRBD1 (5 bases). Trimming took 4 bases from V and 7 from J, leaving 20 bases between them. The CDR3 has 15 residues. The germline gives CDR1 SGHNT, CDR2 YENEEA. The CDR3 sequence is CASSSLQVAGYEQYF. For the CDR3, the DNA is TGTGCCAGCAGCTCCCTACAGGTGGCTGGGTATGAGCAGTACTTC.

Worth noting for this clonotype: At one boundary the junction diverges from the germline segment, which might be a read error. This chain connects TRBV11-3 to TRBJ2-6; tentative D call: TRBD1 (5 bases). CDR1 and CDR2 (germline): SGHNT, YENEEA. The CDR3 has 16 amino acids. The CDR3 nucleotides are TGTGCCAGCAGCTTAGAATCCTGCGCTGGGGCCAACGTCCTGATTTTC. The encoded protein is CASSLESCAGANVLIF.

A word on this clonotype: At one boundary the junction diverges from the germline segment, which might be a read error. CDR3 sequence reads: CACSPFGEGQPQHF. The DNA of the CDR3 is TGTGCCTGCAGTCCCTTCGGGGAAGGTCAGCCCCAGCATTTT. V is TRBV12-3 or TRBV12-4 and J is TRBJ1-5; D gene uncertain. CDR3 length: 14 amino acids.

The chain has TRBV11-2 and TRBJ2-7; D may correspond to TRBD1 or TRBD2 (5 bases each). CDR3 size: 14 residues. V was pared by 4 bases and J by 6 bases, with 16 bases between. The germline V gene has CDR1 SGHAT and CDR2 FQNNGV. The CDR3 reads CASSSRDGAGEQYF. DNA of the CDR3: TGTGCCAGCAGCTCCAGGGACGGAGCTGGCGAGCAGTACTTC.

In the case of this clonotype: One end of the junction is discordant with germline, which a read error may explain. The rearrangement joins TRBV6-5 to TRBJ2-6; 10 nucleotides line up with TRBD2. There are 17 residues in the CDR3. Germline values: CDR1 MNHEY, CDR2 SVGAGI. In nucleotides, the CDR3 is TGTGCCGGGAGCCTAGCGGGAGCCAGCTCTGGGGCCAACATCCTGACTTTC. It encodes CAGSLAGASSGANILTF.

This clonotype was counted a few times. The chain links TRBV20-1 to TRBJ2-1; TRBD2 agrees at 9 bases. Germline-derived CDR1 and CDR2 are DFQATT and SNEGSKA (reference sequence). V shed 8 bases and J 0 bases; nucleotides not matched to a gene: 20. There are 19 residues in the CDR3. The DNA of the CDR3 is TGCAGTACTATCAGGTTCGGAGGGGGTAGCGGGAGCTCCTACAATGAGCAGTTCTTC. Translating gives CSTIRFGGGSGSSYNEQFF.

About this clonotype: At one of its ends the junction is not consistent with the germline gene, which may arise from a read error. This chain uses TRBV20-1 with TRBJ2-7; maybe TRBD2 (6 bases). The CDR3 covers 14 residues. CDR1 is DFQATT, CDR2 SNEGSKA, per germline (reference sequence). CDR3 in amino acids: CSVRALGGHYVQYF. Written as DNA, the CDR3 is TGCAGTGTTAGAGCGTTGGGAGGCCACTACGTGCAGTACTTC.

As regards this clonotype: A junction boundary mismatches the germline segment, possibly from a read error. The chain is built from TRBV6-1 and TRBJ2-7, with D possibly called TRBD1 or TRBD2 (6 bases each). Germline values: CDR1 MNHNS, CDR2 SASEGT. The CDR3 is 15 residues long. The CDR3 DNA is TGTGCCAACAGTGAAGTGGGGGGCCCTCTTTACGAGAAGTACTTC. Translated: CANSEVGGPLYEKYF.

About this clonotype itself: Possible read error: a much larger clone is one base away. The chain has TRBV20-1 and TRBJ2-7; 12 nucleotides line up with TRBD2. This CDR3 is 16 amino acids long. CDR1 and CDR2 (germline): DFQATT, SNEGSKA (reference sequence). CDR3 in amino acids: CSTRDGTSGFSYEQYF. The CDR3 DNA follows: TGCAGTACTAGAGATGGGACTAGCGGGTTCTCCTACGAGCAGTACTTC.

This clonotype was seen once. Germline is not matched at one junction end, which may reflect a read error. The V call is TRBV11-2, the J call TRBJ2-6, with D hard to call. This CDR3 contains 14 residues. CDR1 and CDR2 from the germline V gene are SGHAT and FQNNGV. Written as DNA, the CDR3 is TGTTCCAGCATTGCTATCTCTGGGGCCAACGTCCTGACTTTC. Residues: CSSIAISGANVLTF.

Of note for this clonotype: One end of the junction fails to match germline, which may point to a read error. The chain joins TRBV5-4 to TRBJ2-7; 7 bases are a match to TRBD1. The CDR3 is made up of 13 amino acids. The germline gives CDR1 SGHNT, CDR2 YYREEE (reference sequence). The DNA for the CDR3 is TGTACCAGCAGCTCACAGGGGCGTTGTGAGCAGTACTTC. Its protein is CTSSSQGRCEQYF.

The chain uses TRBV6-5 and TRBJ1-5; the match to TRBD1 covers 8 bases. The CDR3 covers 15 residues. Germline lookup yields CDR1 MNHEY and CDR2 SVGAGI. V lost 7 bases to trimming and J lost 10 bases; unmatched junction nucleotides: 15. CDR3 region: CASNCSGQGSHPQHF. CDR3 bases: TGTGCCAGCAATTGCAGTGGACAGGGTAGTCACCCCCAGCATTTT.